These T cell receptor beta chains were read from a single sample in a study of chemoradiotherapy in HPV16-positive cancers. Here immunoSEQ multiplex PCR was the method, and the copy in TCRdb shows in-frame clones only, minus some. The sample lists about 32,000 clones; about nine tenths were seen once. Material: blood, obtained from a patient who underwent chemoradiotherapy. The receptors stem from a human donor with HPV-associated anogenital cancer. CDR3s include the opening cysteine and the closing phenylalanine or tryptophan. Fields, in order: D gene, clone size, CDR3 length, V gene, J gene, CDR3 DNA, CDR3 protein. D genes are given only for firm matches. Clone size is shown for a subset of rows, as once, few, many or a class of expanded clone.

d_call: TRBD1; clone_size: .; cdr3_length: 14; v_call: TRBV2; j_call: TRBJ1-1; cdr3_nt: TGTGCCACGACAGGGGGCGGGGGGAACACTGAAGCTTTCTTT; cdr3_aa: CATTGGGGNTEAFF
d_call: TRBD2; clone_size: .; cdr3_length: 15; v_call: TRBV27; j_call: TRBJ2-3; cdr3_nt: TGTGCCAGCAGTTTCCTGACTAGCGGGGTAGATACGCAGTATTTT; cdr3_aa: CASSFLTSGVDTQYF
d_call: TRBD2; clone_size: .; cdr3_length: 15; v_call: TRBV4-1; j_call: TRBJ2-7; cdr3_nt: TGCGCCAGCAGCCAGCCGGGACTAGGTCAGGACGAGCAGTACTTC; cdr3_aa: CASSQPGLGQDEQYF
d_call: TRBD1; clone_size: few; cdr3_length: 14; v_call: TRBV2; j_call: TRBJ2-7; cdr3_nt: TGTGCCAGCATGACAGGGCCGCCGGAGTACGAGCAGTACTTC; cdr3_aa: CASMTGPPEYEQYF
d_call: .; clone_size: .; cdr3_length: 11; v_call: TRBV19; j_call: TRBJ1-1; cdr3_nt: TGTGCCGCCCGGACTGGGACTGAAGCTTTCTTT; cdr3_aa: CAARTGTEAFF
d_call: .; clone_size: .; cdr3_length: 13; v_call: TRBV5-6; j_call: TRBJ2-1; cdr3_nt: TGTGCCAGCAGCTTGGTGGATTCGAATGAGCAGTTCTTC; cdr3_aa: CASSLVDSNEQFF
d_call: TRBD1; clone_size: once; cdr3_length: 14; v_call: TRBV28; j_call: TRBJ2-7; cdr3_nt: TGTGCCAGCAGTTTCCCGGGACAGGGGTACGAGCAGTACTTC; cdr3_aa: CASSFPGQGYEQYF
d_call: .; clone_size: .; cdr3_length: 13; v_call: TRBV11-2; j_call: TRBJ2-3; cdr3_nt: TGTGCCAGCAGCTTAGCGCAGGCCGCTGTGGTGTATTTT; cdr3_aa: CASSLAQAAVVYF
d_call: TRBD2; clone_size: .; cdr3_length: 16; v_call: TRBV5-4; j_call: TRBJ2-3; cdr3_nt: TGTGCCAGCAGCTCCAAACTAGCGGGAGTAACAGATACGCAGTATTTT; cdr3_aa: CASSSKLAGVTDTQYF
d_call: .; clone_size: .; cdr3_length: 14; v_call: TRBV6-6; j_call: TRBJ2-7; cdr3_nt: TGTGCCAGCAGTCCCGACAGGGTGGGAGGAGAGCAGTACTTC; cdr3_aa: CASSPDRVGGEQYF
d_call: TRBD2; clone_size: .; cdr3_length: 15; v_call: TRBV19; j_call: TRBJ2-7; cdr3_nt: TGTGCCAGTAGTCAAGCGGGAGGGCCCTTCGACGAGCAGTACTTC; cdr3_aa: CASSQAGGPFDEQYF
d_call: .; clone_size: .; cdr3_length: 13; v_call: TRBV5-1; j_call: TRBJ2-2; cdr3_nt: TGCGCCAGCAGCTCTGACACGGGCGGGGAGCTGTTTTTT; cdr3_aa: CASSSDTGGELFF
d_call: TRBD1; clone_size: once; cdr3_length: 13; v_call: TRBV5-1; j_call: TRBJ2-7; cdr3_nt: TGCGCCAGCAGAGTACAGGGGGCCTACGAGCAGTACTTC; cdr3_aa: CASRVQGAYEQYF
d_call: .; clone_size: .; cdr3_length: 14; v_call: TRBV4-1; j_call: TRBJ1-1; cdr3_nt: TGCGCCAGCAGCCACCTGGACTGGAACACTGAAGCTTTCTTT; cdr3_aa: CASSHLDWNTEAFF
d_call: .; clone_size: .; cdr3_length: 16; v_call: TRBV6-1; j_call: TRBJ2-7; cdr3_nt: TGTGCCAGCAGCGAAGGGATCCCTCCATTGGGCTACGAGCAGTACTTC; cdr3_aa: CASSEGIPPLGYEQYF
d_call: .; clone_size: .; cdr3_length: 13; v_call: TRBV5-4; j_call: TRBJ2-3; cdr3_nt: TGTGCCAGCAGCTTGGAGAGGGCAGATACGCAGTATTTT; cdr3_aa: CASSLERADTQYF
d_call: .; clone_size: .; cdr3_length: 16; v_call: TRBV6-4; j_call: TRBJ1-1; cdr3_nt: TGTGCCAGCAGTGACTCCGGGGGGGCTGAGGACACTGAAGCTTTCTTT; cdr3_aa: CASSDSGGAEDTEAFF
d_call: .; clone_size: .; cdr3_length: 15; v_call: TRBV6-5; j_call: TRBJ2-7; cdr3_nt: TGTGCCAGCAGGTACCACCTTGAAAGCTCCTACGAGCAGTACTTC; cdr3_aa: CASRYHLESSYEQYF
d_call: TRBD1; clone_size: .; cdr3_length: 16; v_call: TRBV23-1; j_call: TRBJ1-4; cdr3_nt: TGCGCCAGCAGTCAATCGATGACAGGGCGAAGGGAAAAACTGTTTTTT; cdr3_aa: CASSQSMTGRREKLFF
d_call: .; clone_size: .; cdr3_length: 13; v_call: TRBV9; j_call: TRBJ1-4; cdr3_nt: TGTGCCAGCAGCCCCACTCTAGGTGAAAAACTGTTTTTT; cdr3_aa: CASSPTLGEKLFF
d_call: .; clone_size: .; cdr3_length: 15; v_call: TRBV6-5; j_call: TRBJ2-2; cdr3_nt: TGTGCCAGCAGGATCGACCCCTCGGGCACCGGGGAGCTGTTTTTT; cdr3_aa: CASRIDPSGTGELFF
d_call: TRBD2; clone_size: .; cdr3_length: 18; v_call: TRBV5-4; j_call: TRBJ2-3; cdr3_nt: TGTGCCAGCAGCTCCGGGACTAGCGGGAAACCAAGCACAGATACGCAGTATTTT; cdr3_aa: CASSSGTSGKPSTDTQYF
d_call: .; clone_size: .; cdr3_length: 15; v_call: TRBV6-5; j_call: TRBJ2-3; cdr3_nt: TGTGCCAGCAGTTCCTCGACCGTAAAAAGGGATACGCAGTATTTT; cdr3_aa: CASSSSTVKRDTQYF
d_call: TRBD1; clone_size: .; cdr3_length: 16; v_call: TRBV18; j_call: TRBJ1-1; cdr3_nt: TGTGCCAGCTCACCCAAGACAGGGGGCTGGAATACTGAAGCTTTCTTT; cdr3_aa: CASSPKTGGWNTEAFF
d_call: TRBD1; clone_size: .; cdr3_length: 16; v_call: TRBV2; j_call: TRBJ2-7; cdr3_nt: TGTGCCAGCAGTGGCCCTGGGGACAGGGCCTCCTACGAGCAGTACTTC; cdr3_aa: CASSGPGDRASYEQYF
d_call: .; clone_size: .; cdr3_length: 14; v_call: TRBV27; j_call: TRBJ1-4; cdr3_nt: TGTGCCAGCAGTAAGCAGGGTGGGGGTGAAAAACTGTTTTTT; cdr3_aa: CASSKQGGGEKLFF
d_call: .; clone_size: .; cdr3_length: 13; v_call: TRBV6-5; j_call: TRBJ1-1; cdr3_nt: TGTGCCAGCAGTTACGGAGAGAACACTGAAGCTTTCTTT; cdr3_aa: CASSYGENTEAFF
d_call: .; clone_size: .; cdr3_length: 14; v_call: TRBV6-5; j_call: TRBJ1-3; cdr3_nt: TGTGCCAGCAGCCCCGGACAAGCTCGAAACACCATATATTTT; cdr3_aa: CASSPGQARNTIYF
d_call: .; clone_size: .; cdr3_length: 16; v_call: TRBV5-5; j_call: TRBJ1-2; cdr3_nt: TGTGCCAGCTTCCGGGACCCGAACCTTGCTAACTATGGCTACACCTTC; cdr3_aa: CASFRDPNLANYGYTF
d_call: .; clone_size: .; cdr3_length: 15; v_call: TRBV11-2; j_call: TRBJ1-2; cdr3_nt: TGCGCCAGCAGCGGACCCCTGGGGTGGGGCTATGGCTACACCTTC; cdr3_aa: CASSGPLGWGYGYTF
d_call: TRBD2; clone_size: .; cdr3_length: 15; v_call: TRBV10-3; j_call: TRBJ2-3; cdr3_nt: TGTGCCATCAGTGGGGGGCTAGCGGGGGTAGATACGCAGTATTTT; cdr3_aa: CAISGGLAGVDTQYF
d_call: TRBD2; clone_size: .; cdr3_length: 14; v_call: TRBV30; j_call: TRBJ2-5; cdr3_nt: TGTGCCTGGAAACTAGCGGGGGTCCAAGAGACCCAGTACTTC; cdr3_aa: CAWKLAGVQETQYF
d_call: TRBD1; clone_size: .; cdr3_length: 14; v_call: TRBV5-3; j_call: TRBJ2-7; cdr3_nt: TGTGCCAGAAGCTACCGACAGGGTCCGCGCGAGCAGTACTTC; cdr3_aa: CARSYRQGPREQYF
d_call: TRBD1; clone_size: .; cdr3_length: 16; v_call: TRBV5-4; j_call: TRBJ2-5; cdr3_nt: TGTGCCAGCAGCGAAAACCGGGACAGGGGTTTTGTGACCCAGTACTTC; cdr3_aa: CASSENRDRGFVTQYF
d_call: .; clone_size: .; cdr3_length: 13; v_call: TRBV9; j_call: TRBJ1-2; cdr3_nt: TGTGCCAGCAGCGTAGCCGGGGATTATGGCTACACCTTC; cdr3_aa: CASSVAGDYGYTF
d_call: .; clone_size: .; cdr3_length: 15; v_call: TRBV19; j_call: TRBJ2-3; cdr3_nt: TGTGCCAGTAGTAGCTCCTTTCGTCAGACAGATACGCAGTATTTT; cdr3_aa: CASSSSFRQTDTQYF
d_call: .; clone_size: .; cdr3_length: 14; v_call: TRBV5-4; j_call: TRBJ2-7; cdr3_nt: TGTGCCAGCAGCTTACCGGGGGTTACCTACGAGCAGTACTTC; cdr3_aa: CASSLPGVTYEQYF
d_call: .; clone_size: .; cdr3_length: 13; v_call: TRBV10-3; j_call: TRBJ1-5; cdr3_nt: TGTGCCATCAAGCGGGACAGCAATCAGCCCCAGCATTTT; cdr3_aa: CAIKRDSNQPQHF
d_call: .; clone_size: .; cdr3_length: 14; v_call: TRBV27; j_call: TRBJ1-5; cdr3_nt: TGTGCCAGCAGCAGAGAGCGGGGCCCTAGGGCCCAGCATTTT; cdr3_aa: CASSRERGPRAQHF
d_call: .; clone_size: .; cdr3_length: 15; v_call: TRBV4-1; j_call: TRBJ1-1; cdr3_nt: TGCGCCAGCAGCCGTGGTCCGGTAGGGGACACTGAAGCTTTCTTT; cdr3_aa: CASSRGPVGDTEAFF
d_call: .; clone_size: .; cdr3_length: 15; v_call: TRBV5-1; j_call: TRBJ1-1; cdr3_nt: TGCGCCAGCAGCTTGATGGAAGCCCCCCTCACTGAAGCTTTCTTT; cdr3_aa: CASSLMEAPLTEAFF
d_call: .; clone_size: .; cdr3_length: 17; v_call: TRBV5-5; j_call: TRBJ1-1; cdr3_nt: TGTGCCAGCACCTTAGAAGTAGGAGGGAAGATTGGCACTGAAGCTTTCTTT; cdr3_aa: CASTLEVGGKIGTEAFF
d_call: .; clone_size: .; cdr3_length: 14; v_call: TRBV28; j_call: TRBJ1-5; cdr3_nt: TGTGCCAGCAGTTTATTGACAGGCCCGAAGCCCCAGCATTTT; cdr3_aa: CASSLLTGPKPQHF
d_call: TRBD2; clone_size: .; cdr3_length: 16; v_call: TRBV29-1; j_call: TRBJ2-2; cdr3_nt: TGCAGCGTTGAAGATCTTCGGGGAGGGATCACCGGGGAGCTGTTTTTT; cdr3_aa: CSVEDLRGGITGELFF